The rows below give T cell receptor beta chains drawn from one sample of a study of blood T cells in healthy people across ages. TCRdb recomputed calls from the 5' RACE reads with MiXCR, one row per CDR3 protein. The table has more than 1,000,000 distinct CDR3 sequences, around 25% seen once. These same data were also listed under a study on T cells of mothers and their children.

Sequencing was performed on blood. These receptors originate from a girl aged 2 to 9 in good health. The CDR3 runs from the conserved cysteine through the conserved F or W. Each record gives: J gene, clone size, D gene, V gene, CDR3 DNA, CDR3 protein. A D gene is named only where the DNA matches it firmly. The size field is filled for only some rows; it gives once, few, many or a size class.

TRBJ2-7,.,TRBD1,TRBV9,TGTGCCAGCAGCGTAGAGGGGACAGGGGCCTACGAGCAGTACTTC,CASSVEGTGAYEQYF
TRBJ2-3,few,TRBD1,TRBV20-1,TGCAGTGCTCCCGACCTGGACAGGGGCACAGATACGCAGTATTTT,CSAPDLDRGTDTQYF
TRBJ2-7,.,.,TRBV6-2/TRBV6-3,TGTGCCAGCAGCCGGACCTTGGACGAGCAGTACTTC,CASSRTLDEQYF
TRBJ1-1,few,.,TRBV2,TGTGCCAGCAGTGGGAAAGGGGATGGCACTGAAGCTTTCTTT,CASSGKGDGTEAFF
TRBJ2-1,.,.,TRBV2,TGTGCCAGCAGTGAAGGGACTCCACTCAGAGAGCAGTTCTTC,CASSEGTPLREQFF
TRBJ1-1,.,.,TRBV5-1,TGCGCCAGCAGCCCCGGGGGGGCCCCGAACACTGAAGCTTTCTTT,CASSPGGAPNTEAFF
TRBJ1-1,.,.,TRBV12-3/TRBV12-4,TGTGCCAGCTGTAGAGATTGGAACACTGAAGCTTTCTTT,CASCRDWNTEAFF
TRBJ2-1,few,.,TRBV12-3/TRBV12-4,TGTGCCAGCAGTTTTGATCTCTACAATGAGCAGTTCTTC,CASSFDLYNEQFF
TRBJ1-2,few,TRBD1,TRBV7-8,TGTGCCAGCAGCGCCAGGGACAGCCGATCTAACTATGGCTACACCTTC,CASSARDSRSNYGYTF
TRBJ2-1,few,.,TRBV11-2,TGTGCCAGCGTCGTTACCGGTGAGCAGTTCTTC,CASVVTGEQFF
TRBJ2-7,few,.,TRBV28,TGTGCCAGCAGCCCCCTCCTAGAGGTCGAGCAGTACTTC,CASSPLLEVEQYF
TRBJ2-3,.,.,TRBV4-3,TGCGCCAGCAGCCAACAGACCCAGCGTCATGATACGCAGTATTTT,CASSQQTQRHDTQYF
TRBJ2-5,.,.,TRBV7-3,TGTGCCAGCAGCCCCCAAATTGGGGTCTCGGGAGAGACCCAGTACTTC,CASSPQIGVSGETQYF
TRBJ2-1,.,.,TRBV2,TGTGCCAGCAGTAACTCTTTCTCATACAATGAGCAGTTCTTC,CASSNSFSYNEQFF
TRBJ2-5,.,TRBD2,TRBV20-1,TGCAGTGCCCCCGGGGGCGGGAGGAGTGGGGAGACCCAGTACTTC,CSAPGGGRSGETQYF
TRBJ1-4,.,TRBD1,TRBV7-9,TGTGCCAGCAGACGTGGCGGTGGACAGGGTGATGAAAAACTGTTTTTT,CASRRGGGQGDEKLFF
TRBJ2-2,.,TRBD2,TRBV13,TGTGCCAGCAGCATCAGACTAGCGGGGGTATCGAACACCGGGGAGCTGTTTTTT,CASSIRLAGVSNTGELFF
TRBJ1-1,few,.,TRBV7-2,TGTGCCAGCAGCTCGGTTGAAGGCGCTGAAGCTTTCTTT,CASSSVEGAEAFF
TRBJ2-5,few,TRBD2,TRBV28,TGTGCCAGTGGACTAGCGGGTTCTCCAGAGACCCAGTACTTC,CASGLAGSPETQYF
TRBJ1-5,few,.,TRBV7-8,TGTGCCAGCAGCGAGGGGACACCACGAGATCAGCCCCAGCATTTT,CASSEGTPRDQPQHF
TRBJ2-1,few,TRBD2,TRBV12-3/TRBV12-4,TGTGCCAGCAGTGATCCCAGACTAGCGGCCAATGAGCAGTTCTTC,CASSDPRLAANEQFF
TRBJ2-3,few,.,TRBV29-1,TGCAGCGTTGATACGGGTCAAGATACGCAGTATTTT,CSVDTGQDTQYF
TRBJ1-1,.,.,TRBV11-2,TGTGCCAGCAGCTTGGTTTCAGCGAGACCGAACACTGAAGCTTTCTTT,CASSLVSARPNTEAFF
TRBJ2-5,few,.,TRBV29-1,TGCAGCGTTCGACAGGACCAAGAGACCCAGTACTTC,CSVRQDQETQYF
TRBJ2-1,few,TRBD2,TRBV24-1,TGTGCCACCAGTGACCTCTGGGGGAGGGATGAGCAGTTCTTC,CATSDLWGRDEQFF
TRBJ1-2,.,.,TRBV6-1,TGTGCCAGCAGAACGCAGGGGAAATACGGCTACACCTTC,CASRTQGKYGYTF
TRBJ2-4,few,.,TRBV3-1,TGTGCCAGCAGCCAATTGGGCGGGGAAAACATTCAGTACTTC,CASSQLGGENIQYF
TRBJ2-7,.,.,TRBV15,TGTGCCACCAGCAGAGACGCAGGGCGCTATGACTACGAGCAGTACTTC,CATSRDAGRYDYEQYF
TRBJ2-1,.,TRBD2,TRBV29-1,TGCAGCGTTTCACGACTAGCGGAGGATGAGCAGTTCTTC,CSVSRLAEDEQFF
TRBJ2-2,.,.,TRBV29-1,TGCAGCGTTGTAACAGGGCTGAACACCGGGGAGCTGTTTTTT,CSVVTGLNTGELFF
TRBJ1-5,.,.,TRBV4-1,TGCGCCAGCAGCCCGAACAGGGTCGGGAGCAATCAGCCCCAGCATTTT,CASSPNRVGSNQPQHF
TRBJ1-1,.,.,TRBV20-1,TGCAGTGCTAGAGATTCAAGGGGAAACACTGAAGCTTTCTTT,CSARDSRGNTEAFF
TRBJ2-5,few,.,TRBV11-2,TGTGCCAGCAGCTCCTGGGTGGGGGAGATTGGTAATGAGCGGTTCTTC,CASSSWVGEIGNERFF
TRBJ2-4,.,.,TRBV2,TGTGCCAGCAGTCTTGGCCCAGCCAAAAACATTCAGTACTTC,CASSLGPAKNIQYF
TRBJ2-3,few,.,TRBV20-1,TGCAGTGCCCTAGGGATTACAGATACGCAGTATTTT,CSALGITDTQYF
TRBJ2-4,few,TRBD2,TRBV12-3/TRBV12-4,TGTGCCAGCAGTCGCACTAGCGGGGGGAACATTCAGTGCTTC,CASSRTSGGNIQCF
TRBJ2-2,few,.,TRBV29-1,TGCAGCGTTGCAGGACTTTACACCGGGGAGCTGTTTTTT,CSVAGLYTGELFF
TRBJ1-2,.,TRBD1,TRBV6-2/TRBV6-3,TGTGCCAGCAGATCCGGGACAGTCTATGGCTACACCTTC,CASRSGTVYGYTF
TRBJ2-7,few,.,TRBV5-6,TGTGCCAGCAGGATGAGAACAGGGAGATCCTACGAGCAGTACTTC,CASRMRTGRSYEQYF
TRBJ1-4,.,.,TRBV20-1,TGCAGTGCTAGAAGGGAGGGGTCGGAAAAACTGTTTTTT,CSARREGSEKLFF
TRBJ2-6,.,TRBD2,TRBV10-3,TGTGCCATCATGACCGGGACTAGCACGGGGGCCAACGTCCTGACTTTC,CAIMTGTSTGANVLTF